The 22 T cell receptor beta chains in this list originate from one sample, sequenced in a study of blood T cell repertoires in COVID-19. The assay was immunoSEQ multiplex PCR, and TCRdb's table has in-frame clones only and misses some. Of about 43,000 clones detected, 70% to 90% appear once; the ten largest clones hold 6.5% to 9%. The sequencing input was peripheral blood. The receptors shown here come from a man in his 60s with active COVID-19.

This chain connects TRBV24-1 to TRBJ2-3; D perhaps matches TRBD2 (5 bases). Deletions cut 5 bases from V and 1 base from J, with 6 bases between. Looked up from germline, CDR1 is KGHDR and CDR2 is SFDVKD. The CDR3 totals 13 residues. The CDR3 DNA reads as TGTGCCACCAGTGTGGAGGGCACAGATACGCAGTATTTT. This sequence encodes CATSVEGTDTQYF.

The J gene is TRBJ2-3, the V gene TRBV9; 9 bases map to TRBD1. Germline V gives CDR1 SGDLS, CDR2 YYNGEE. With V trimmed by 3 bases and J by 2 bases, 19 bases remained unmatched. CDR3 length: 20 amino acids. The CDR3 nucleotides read TGTGCCAGCAGCGCCTCGGGACAGGGTGGGCGAAACGACTACACAGATACGCAGTATTTT. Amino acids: CASSASGQGGRNDYTDTQYF.

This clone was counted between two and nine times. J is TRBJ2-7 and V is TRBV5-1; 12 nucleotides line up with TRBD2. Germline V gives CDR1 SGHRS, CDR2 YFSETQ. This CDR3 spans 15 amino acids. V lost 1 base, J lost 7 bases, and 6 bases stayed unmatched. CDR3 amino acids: CASSLPWTSGNEQYF. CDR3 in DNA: TGCGCCAGCAGCTTGCCGTGGACTAGCGGGAATGAGCAGTACTTC.

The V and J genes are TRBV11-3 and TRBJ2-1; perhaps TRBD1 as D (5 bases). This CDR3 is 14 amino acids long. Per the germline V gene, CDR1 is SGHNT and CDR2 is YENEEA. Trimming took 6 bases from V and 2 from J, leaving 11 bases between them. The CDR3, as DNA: TGTGCCAGCAGTTTCAGGGCCGCCTACAATGAGCAGTTCTTC. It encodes CASSFRAAYNEQFF.

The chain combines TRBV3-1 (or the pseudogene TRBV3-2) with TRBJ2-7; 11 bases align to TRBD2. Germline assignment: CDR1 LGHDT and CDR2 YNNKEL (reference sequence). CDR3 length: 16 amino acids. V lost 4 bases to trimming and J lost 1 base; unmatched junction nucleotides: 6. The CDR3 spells CASSLVGTSGSYEQYF. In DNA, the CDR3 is TGTGCCAGCAGCCTTGTCGGGACTAGCGGTTCCTACGAGCAGTACTTC.

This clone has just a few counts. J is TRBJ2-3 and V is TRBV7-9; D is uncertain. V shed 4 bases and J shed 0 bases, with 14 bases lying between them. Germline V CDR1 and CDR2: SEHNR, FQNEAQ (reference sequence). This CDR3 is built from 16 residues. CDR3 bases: TGTGCCAGCAGCTCACCGGGTATCGGTAGCACAGATACGCAGTATTTT. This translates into CASSSPGIGSTDTQYF.

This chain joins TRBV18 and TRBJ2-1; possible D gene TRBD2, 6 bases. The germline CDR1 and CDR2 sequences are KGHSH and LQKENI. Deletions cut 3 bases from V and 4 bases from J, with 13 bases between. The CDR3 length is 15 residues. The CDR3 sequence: CASSPTKRVYNEQFF. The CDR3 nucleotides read TGTGCCAGCTCACCTACTAAGCGGGTATACAATGAGCAGTTCTTC.

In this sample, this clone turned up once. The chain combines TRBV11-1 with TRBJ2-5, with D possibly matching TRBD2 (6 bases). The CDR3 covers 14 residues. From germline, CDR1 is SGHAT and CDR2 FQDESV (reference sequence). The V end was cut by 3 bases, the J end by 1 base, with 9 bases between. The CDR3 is CASSFGSSQETQYF. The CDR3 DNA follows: TGTGCCAGCAGCTTCGGGAGTAGCCAAGAGACCCAGTACTTC.

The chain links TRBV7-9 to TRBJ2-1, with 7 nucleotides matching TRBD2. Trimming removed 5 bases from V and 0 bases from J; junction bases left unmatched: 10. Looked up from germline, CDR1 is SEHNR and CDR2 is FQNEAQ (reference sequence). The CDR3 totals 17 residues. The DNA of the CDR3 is TGTGCCAGCAGCCCTCCCGCGCGGGAGAGCTCCTACAATGAGCAGTTCTTC. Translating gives CASSPPARESSYNEQFF.

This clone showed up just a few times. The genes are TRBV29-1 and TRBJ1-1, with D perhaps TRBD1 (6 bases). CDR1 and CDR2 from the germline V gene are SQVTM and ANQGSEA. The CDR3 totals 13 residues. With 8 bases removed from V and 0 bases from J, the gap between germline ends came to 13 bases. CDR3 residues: CSSRGGLNTEAFF. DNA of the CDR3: TGCAGCTCCCGAGGGGGACTGAACACTGAAGCTTTCTTT.

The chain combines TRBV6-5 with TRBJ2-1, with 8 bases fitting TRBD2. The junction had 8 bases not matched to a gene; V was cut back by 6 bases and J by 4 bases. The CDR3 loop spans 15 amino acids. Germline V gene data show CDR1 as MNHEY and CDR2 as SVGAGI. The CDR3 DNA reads TGTGCCAGCAGCCTTGAGCGGGAGACGTACAATGAGCAGTTCTTC. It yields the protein CASSLERETYNEQFF.

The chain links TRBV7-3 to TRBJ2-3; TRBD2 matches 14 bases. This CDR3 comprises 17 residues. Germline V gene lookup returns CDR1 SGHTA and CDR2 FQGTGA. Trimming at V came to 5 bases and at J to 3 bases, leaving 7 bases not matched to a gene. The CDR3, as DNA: TGTGCCAGCAGCCCTGGGACTAGCGGGAGATGGACAGATACGCAGTATTTT. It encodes CASSPGTSGRWTDTQYF.

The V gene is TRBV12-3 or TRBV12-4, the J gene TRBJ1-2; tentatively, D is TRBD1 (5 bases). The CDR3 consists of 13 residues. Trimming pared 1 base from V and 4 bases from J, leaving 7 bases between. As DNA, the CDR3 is TGTGCCAGCAGTTTAGAGGGGTTCTATGGCTACACCTTC. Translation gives CASSLEGFYGYTF.

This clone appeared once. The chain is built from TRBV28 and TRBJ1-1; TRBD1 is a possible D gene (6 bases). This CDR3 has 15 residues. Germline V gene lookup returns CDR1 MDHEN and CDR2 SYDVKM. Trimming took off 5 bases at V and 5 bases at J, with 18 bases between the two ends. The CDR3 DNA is TGTGCCAGCAGTCGCACGGAGGGGGGGGCGACTGAAGCTTTCTTT. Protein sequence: CASSRTEGGATEAFF. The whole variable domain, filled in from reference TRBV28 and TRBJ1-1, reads DVKVTQSSRYLVKRTGEKVFLECVQDMDHENMFWYRQDPGLGLRLIYFSYDVKMKEKGDIPEGYSVSREKKERFSLILESASTNQTSMYLCASSRTEGGATEAFFGQGTRLTVV.

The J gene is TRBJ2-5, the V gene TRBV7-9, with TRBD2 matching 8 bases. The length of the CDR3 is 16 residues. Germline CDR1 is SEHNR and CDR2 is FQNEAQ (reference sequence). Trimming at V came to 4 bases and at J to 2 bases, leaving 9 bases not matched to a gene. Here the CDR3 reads CASSSGLARGQETQYF. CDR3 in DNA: TGTGCCAGCAGCTCTGGACTAGCCCGGGGGCAAGAGACCCAGTACTTC. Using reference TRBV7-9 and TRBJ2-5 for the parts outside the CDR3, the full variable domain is DTGVSQNPRHKITKRGQNVTFRCDPISEHNRLYWYRQTLGQGPEFLTYFQNEAQLEKSRLLSDRFSAERPKGSFSTLEIQRTEQGDSAMYLCASSSGLARGQETQYFGPGTRLLVL.

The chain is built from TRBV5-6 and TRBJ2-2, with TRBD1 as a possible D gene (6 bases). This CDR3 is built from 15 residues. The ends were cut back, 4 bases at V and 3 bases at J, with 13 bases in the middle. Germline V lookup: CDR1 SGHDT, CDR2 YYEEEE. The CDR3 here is CASSKMTGDTGELFF. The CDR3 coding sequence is TGTGCCAGCAGCAAGATGACAGGAGACACCGGGGAGCTGTTTTTT.

Written as DNA, the CDR3 is TGCGCCAGCAGCCTCCCTAGCGAAGAGACCCAGTACTTC. This sequence encodes CASSLPSEETQYF. This chain joins TRBV5-1 and TRBJ2-5; tentatively, D is TRBD2 (6 bases). Trimming stripped 4 bases from V and 3 bases from J, with 10 bases between. Germline loops: CDR1 SGHRS, CDR2 YFSETQ. The CDR3 extends over 13 amino acids. The variable domain in full, with the rest retrieved from reference TRBV5-1 and TRBJ2-5, is KAGVTQTPRYLIKTRGQQVTLSCSPISGHRSVSWYQQTPGQGLQFLFEYFSETQRNKGNFPGRFSGRQFSNSRSEMNVSTLELGDSALYLCASSLPSEETQYFGPGTRLLVL.

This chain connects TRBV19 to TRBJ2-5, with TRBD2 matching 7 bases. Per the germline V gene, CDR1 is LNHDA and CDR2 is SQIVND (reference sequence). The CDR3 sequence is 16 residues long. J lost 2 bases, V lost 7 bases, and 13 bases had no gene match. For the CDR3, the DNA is TGTGCCAGTACTCCCCCCTCCCTAGCGGTACAAGAGACCCAGTACTTC. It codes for CASTPPSLAVQETQYF.

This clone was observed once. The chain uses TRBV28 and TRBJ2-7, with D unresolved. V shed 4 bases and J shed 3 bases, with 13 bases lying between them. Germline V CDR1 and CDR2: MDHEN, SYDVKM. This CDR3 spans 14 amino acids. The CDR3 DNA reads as TGTGCCAGCAGTTCCCAGCGAGCTGTCTACGAGCAGTACTTC. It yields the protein CASSSQRAVYEQYF.

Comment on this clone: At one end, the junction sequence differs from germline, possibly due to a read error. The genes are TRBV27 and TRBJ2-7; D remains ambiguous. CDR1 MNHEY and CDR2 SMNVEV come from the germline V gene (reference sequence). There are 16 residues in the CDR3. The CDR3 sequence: CASSLSLPNFGDEQYF. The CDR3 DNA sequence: TGTGCCAGCAGTCTATCCCTTCCGAATTTCGGTGACGAGCAGTACTTC.

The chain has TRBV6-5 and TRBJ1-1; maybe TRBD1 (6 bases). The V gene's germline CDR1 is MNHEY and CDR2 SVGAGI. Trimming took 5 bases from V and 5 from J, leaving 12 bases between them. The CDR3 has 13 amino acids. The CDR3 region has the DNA TGTGCCAGCAGTCTAGGGGGGGGAACTGAAGCTTTCTTT. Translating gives CASSLGGGTEAFF.

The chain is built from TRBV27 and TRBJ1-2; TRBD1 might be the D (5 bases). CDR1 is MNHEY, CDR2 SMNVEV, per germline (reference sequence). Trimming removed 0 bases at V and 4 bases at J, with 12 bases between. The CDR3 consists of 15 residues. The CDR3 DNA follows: TGTGCCAGCAGTTTATCGGCCAGGGTTCCCTATGGCTACACCTTC. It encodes CASSLSARVPYGYTF.